These 7 T cell receptor beta chains came from one sample sequenced in a study of cytomegalovirus exposure and HLA in healthy donors. PCR was performed using 60 Vbeta and 13 Jbeta primers. Here immunoSEQ multiplex PCR was the method, and the copy in TCRdb shows in-frame clones only, minus some. The repertoire holds under 200,000 clones, with roughly four fifths as singletons. Material: PBMCs. These receptors originate from a man aged 18 to 30 in good health and CMV-seronegative.

The V gene is TRBV29-1, the J gene TRBJ1-1, with TRBD1 identical over 9 bases. Germline trimming cut 5 bases from V and 4 bases from J; bases unmatched to any gene: 8. Germline lookup yields CDR1 SQVTM and CDR2 ANQGSEA. CDR3 length: 14 residues. The CDR3 DNA sequence: TGCAGCGTTTCCACCGGGACAGGGAGCACTGAAGCTTTCTTT. This gives the protein CSVSTGTGSTEAFF.

The chain recombines TRBV6-6 with TRBJ1-1; 8 nucleotides align to TRBD1. The germline gives CDR1 MNHNY, CDR2 SVGAGI (reference sequence). Trimming removed 4 bases from V and 1 base from J; junction bases left unmatched: 8. The CDR3 covers 16 residues. The DNA of the CDR3 is TGTGCCAGCAGTTCGGACTCCGGGACAGGGAACACTGAAGCTTTCTTT. This sequence encodes CASSSDSGTGNTEAFF.

This clone has more than one count but fewer than ten. The V gene is TRBV19, the J gene TRBJ1-2; 9 nucleotides align to TRBD1. The CDR3 covers 15 residues. Trimming cost V 3 bases and J 8 bases; bases outside gene matches: 10. CDR1 is LNHDA, CDR2 SQIVND, per germline (reference sequence). The CDR3: CASSIGADRGDGYTF. CDR3 bases: TGTGCCAGTAGTATCGGGGCGGACAGGGGCGACGGCTACACCTTC.

This clone was seen more than once but under ten times. This chain connects TRBV7-2 to TRBJ2-1; 8 nucleotides match TRBD2. The CDR3 has 16 amino acids. V shed 5 bases and J 8 bases; nucleotides not matched to a gene: 14. Germline V lookup: CDR1 SGHTA, CDR2 FQGNSA. The CDR3: CASSAPGLVGIDEQFF. CDR3 sequence (DNA): TGTGCCAGCAGCGCTCCGGGACTAGTTGGAATCGATGAGCAGTTCTTC.

The chain has TRBV5-8 and TRBJ2-7; tentative D call: TRBD2 (5 bases). V dropped 2 bases and J dropped 6 bases, with 12 bases sitting between them. Per the germline V gene, CDR1 is SGHTS and CDR2 is YDEGEE. The CDR3 sequence is 13 residues long. This chain's CDR3 is CASSFGVGGEQYF. For the CDR3, the DNA is TGTGCCAGCAGCTTCGGGGTAGGCGGCGAGCAGTACTTC.

V usage is TRBV7-2 and J usage is TRBJ2-5; 10 nucleotides line up with TRBD2. Germline loops: CDR1 SGHTA, CDR2 FQGNSA. V was clipped by 5 bases and J by 5 bases; unmatched bases: 14. The CDR3 loop spans 17 amino acids. CDR3 in DNA: TGTGCCAGCAGCCTTACCCCAGCGGGAGGGCCTGTGGAGACCCAGTACTTC. Protein: CASSLTPAGGPVETQYF.

As concerns this clone: Distinct nucleotide sequences in the sample also encode this CDR3. The V call is TRBV7-9, the J call TRBJ2-2; the match to TRBD1 covers 8 bases. Germline trimming cut 6 bases from V and 6 bases from J; bases unmatched to any gene: 0. Germline CDR1 and CDR2: SEHNR and FQNEAQ (reference sequence). CDR3 size: 12 residues. The CDR3 coding sequence is TGTGCCAGCAGGACAGGGGCCGGGGAGCTGTTTTTT. It is translated as CASRTGAGELFF.